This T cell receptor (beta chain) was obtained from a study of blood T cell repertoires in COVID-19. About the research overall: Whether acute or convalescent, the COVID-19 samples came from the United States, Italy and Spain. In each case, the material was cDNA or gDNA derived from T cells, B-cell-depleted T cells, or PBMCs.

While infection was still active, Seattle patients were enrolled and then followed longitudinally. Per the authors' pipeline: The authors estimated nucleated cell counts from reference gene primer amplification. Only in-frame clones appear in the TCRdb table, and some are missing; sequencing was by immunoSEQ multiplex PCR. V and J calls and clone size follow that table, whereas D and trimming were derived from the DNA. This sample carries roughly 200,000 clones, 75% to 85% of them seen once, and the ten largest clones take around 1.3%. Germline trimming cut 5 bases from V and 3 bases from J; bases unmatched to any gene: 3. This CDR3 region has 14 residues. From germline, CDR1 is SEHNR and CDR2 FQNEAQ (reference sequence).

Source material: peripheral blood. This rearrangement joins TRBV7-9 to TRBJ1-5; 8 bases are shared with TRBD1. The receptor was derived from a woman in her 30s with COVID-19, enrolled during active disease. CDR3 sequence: CASSPTGDNQPQHF. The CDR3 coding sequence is TGTGCCAGCAGCCCGACAGGGGACAATCAGCCCCAGCATTTT.